This is a list of T cell receptor beta chains from one sample in a study of CD8 T cells in Susac syndrome. Using its own MiXCR run on the immunoSEQ multiplex PCR reads, TCRdb lists one record per CDR3 protein. The sample lists 250,000 to 350,000 distinct CDR3 sequences, about 88% occurring once. The sample consisted of CD8+ T cells from PBMCs. These receptors all come from a human donor with multiple sclerosis. The CDR3 runs from the conserved cysteine through the conserved F or W. A D gene is named only where the DNA matches it firmly. Expanded clones get a size class; other rows say once, few or many, or leave the size out.

V gene,D gene,CDR3 length,J gene,clone size,CDR3 DNA,CDR3 protein
TRBV13,TRBD2,16,TRBJ2-2,-,TGTGCCAGCAGCTCCCCCAGCGGGAGGGCCCACGGGGAGCTGTTTTTT,CASSSPSGRAHGELFF
TRBV19,-,13,TRBJ2-7,-,TGTGCCAGTGCCTACGGGAGTCTCTACGAGCAGTACTTC,CASAYGSLYEQYF
TRBV5-6,TRBD2,18,TRBJ2-3,-,TGTGCCAGCAGCTTCGGCCCAGCGGGAGGGCCTAGCACAGATACGCAGTATTTT,CASSFGPAGGPSTDTQYF
TRBV2,-,14,TRBJ2-1,-,TGTGCCAGCACCCCCACCCAAAATTACAATGAGCAGTTCTTC,CASTPTQNYNEQFF
TRBV3-1,TRBD2,17,TRBJ2-7,-,TGTGCCAGCAGCCCCCGGCGGGGAGCGGGAGGACCCTACGAGCAGTACTTC,CASSPRRGAGGPYEQYF
TRBV20-1,TRBD1,17,TRBJ1-2,-,TGCAGTGCTAGAGCTATTAACCGGGACAGGGAATTCGATGGCTACACCTTC,CSARAINRDREFDGYTF
TRBV28,-,14,TRBJ1-2,-,TGTGCCATAACGGGAGGGGCCTCTAACTATGGCTACACCTTC,CAITGGASNYGYTF
TRBV4-1,TRBD2,15,TRBJ2-1,once,TGCGCCAGCTCGACTAGCGCCCGGCCCCACAATGAGCGGTTCTTC,CASSTSARPHNERFF
TRBV10-3,-,16,TRBJ2-1,-,TGTGCCATCAGTGTCCAACAGGGTCGGGGGTACAATGAGCAGTTCTTC,CAISVQQGRGYNEQFF
TRBV21-1,-,16,TRBJ2-2,-,TGTGCCAGCAGCTACTCCGGGACCGATTGGAACGGGGAGCTGTTTTTT,CASSYSGTDWNGELFF
TRBV7-9,TRBD2,16,TRBJ2-1,-,TGTGCCAGCAGCTTAGAGGGCGGGAGGGCCTACAATGAGCAGTTCTTC,CASSLEGGRAYNEQFF
TRBV4-3,TRBD1,15,TRBJ2-5,-,TGCGCCAGCAGCCCCCGGGACAGTAACATGTGGACCCAGTACTTC,CASSPRDSNMWTQYF
TRBV12-3/TRBV12-4,-,12,TRBJ2-1,-,TGTGCCAGCAGTCCGTCAGCCCATGAGCAGTTCTTC,CASSPSAHEQFF
TRBV12-3/TRBV12-4,TRBD2,15,TRBJ2-5,-,TGTGCCAGCAGTCGGACTAGCGGGTTCCAAGAGACCCAGTACTTC,CASSRTSGFQETQYF
TRBV15,-,14,TRBJ1-1,-,TGTGCCACCAGCAGAGAAAGTGGGGTAACTGAAGCTTTCTTT,CATSRESGVTEAFF
TRBV7-9,TRBD1,16,TRBJ2-3,-,TGTGCCAGCAGCCTGGGACAGGGGGCAGAGGCAGATACGCAGTATTTT,CASSLGQGAEADTQYF
TRBV7-9,TRBD2,17,TRBJ2-1,-,TGTGCCAGCAGCCTCGTCAGGAGGCTAGCGGGAATAAATGAGCAGTTCTTC,CASSLVRRLAGINEQFF
TRBV7-9,TRBD2,16,TRBJ2-1,-,TGTGCCAGCAGCTCCCTGACTAGCGGGAGGTTTAATGAGCAGTTCTTC,CASSSLTSGRFNEQFF
TRBV24-1,-,14,TRBJ2-2,-,TGTGCCACCAGTGAGCTACAGGGAACTGGGGAGCTGTTTTTT,CATSELQGTGELFF
TRBV7-9,-,15,TRBJ1-2,-,TGTGCCAGCACCCCGCTACGAGTGGGAGTCTATGGCTACACCTTC,CASTPLRVGVYGYTF
TRBV29-1,-,13,TRBJ1-5,-,TGCAGCGTTGTGGACGGGGCAGGGCAGCCCCAGCATTTT,CSVVDGAGQPQHF
TRBV12-3/TRBV12-4,-,18,TRBJ2-4,-,TGTGCCAGCAGTTTAAGTTCCTCGGGGGGCCTAGCCAAAAACATTCAGTACTTC,CASSLSSSGGLAKNIQYF
TRBV7-9,TRBD2,15,TRBJ2-1,-,TGTGCCAGCAGCTCCTCTGGCGGGAGGGGGAATGAGCAGTTCTTC,CASSSSGGRGNEQFF
TRBV6-5,TRBD2,13,TRBJ2-1,few,TGTGCCAGCAGCCAGCGGGAGTACAATGAGCAGTTCTTC,CASSQREYNEQFF
TRBV27,-,13,TRBJ2-5,-,TGTGCCAGCAGTTTCGAGACTGGAGAGACCCAGTACTTC,CASSFETGETQYF
TRBV19,TRBD1,20,TRBJ1-5,-,TGTGCCAGTAGTATAGATCCCGAGACAGGGGTGCGAACTCGGAATCAGCCCCAGCATTTT,CASSIDPETGVRTRNQPQHF
TRBV10-3,-,14,TRBJ2-7,-,TGTGCCATCAGTGTTTCGGACGCGGGCCCCGAGCAGTACTTC,CAISVSDAGPEQYF
TRBV10-3,TRBD2,16,TRBJ2-7,once,TGTGCCATCAGTTCATATGGACTAGCGGGAGTGCACGAGCAGTACTTC,CAISSYGLAGVHEQYF
TRBV6-2/TRBV6-3,TRBD1,15,TRBJ1-4,-,TGTGCCAGCAGTTACGACAGGGCAACTAATGAAAAACTGTTTTTT,CASSYDRATNEKLFF
TRBV6-1,TRBD2,17,TRBJ2-7,-,TGTGCCAGCAGTGAAGTAAGTGGGCCTAGCGGAGTCTACGAGCAGTACTTC,CASSEVSGPSGVYEQYF
TRBV24-1,TRBD2,14,TRBJ2-1,-,TGTGCCACCAGTGATGCCGGGACTAACGATGAGCAGTTCTTC,CATSDAGTNDEQFF
TRBV7-2,-,17,TRBJ1-6,-,TGTGCCAGCAGCTTAGATCCAGGATCGAACTATAATTCACCCCTCCACTTT,CASSLDPGSNYNSPLHF
TRBV5-6,-,13,TRBJ2-1,-,TGTGCCAGCACCATTGGTGGCCTAAATGAGCAGTTCTTC,CASTIGGLNEQFF
TRBV20-1,-,16,TRBJ2-3,-,TGCAGTGCTAGAGATTCTGAGCTGGGGGCGGCAGATACGCAGTATTTT,CSARDSELGAADTQYF
TRBV24-1,-,12,TRBJ2-2,-,TGTGCCACCTCCCCGGGAACCGGGGAGCTGTTTTTT,CATSPGTGELFF
TRBV6-1,-,14,TRBJ2-5,few,TGTGCCAGCACAAGTGGGCGGTACCAAGAGACCCAGTACTTC,CASTSGRYQETQYF
TRBV19,-,16,TRBJ1-4,-,TGTGCCAGTAGTAAGCGGGACGTCATAACTAATGAAAAACTGTTTTTT,CASSKRDVITNEKLFF
TRBV20-1,-,15,TRBJ2-1,once,TGCAGTGCTAGAGCCGGAGGGGCGATCCTTTGGGAGCAGTTCTTC,CSARAGGAILWEQFF
TRBV27,TRBD1,14,TRBJ1-1,-,TGTGCCAGCAGTCCGATCAGGGGGTTGACTGAAGCTTTCTTT,CASSPIRGLTEAFF
TRBV7-9,TRBD1,16,TRBJ2-7,few,TGTGCCAGCAAGGGCGGGACAGGGGGTTTCTCCTACGAGCAGTACTTC,CASKGGTGGFSYEQYF
TRBV7-9,TRBD2,12,TRBJ2-1,few,TGTGCCAGCAGCCCGCGGGGGATTGAGCAGTTCTTC,CASSPRGIEQFF
TRBV27,TRBD2,13,TRBJ2-7,few,TGTGCCAGCAGTTTTGTAGCGGGAGGCGAGCAGTACTTC,CASSFVAGGEQYF
TRBV29-1,-,9,TRBJ1-2,-,TGCAGCGAAGGGGGTGGCTACACCTTC,CSEGGGYTF
TRBV21-1,-,19,TRBJ2-5,-,TGTGCCAGCAGCCTAAATTGGAGGAACCAGCGGGTGTACCAAGAGACCCAGTACTTC,CASSLNWRNQRVYQETQYF
TRBV7-9,-,12,TRBJ1-2,-,TGTGCCAGCCTAAGCAAAAACTATGGCTACACCTTC,CASLSKNYGYTF
TRBV28,-,16,TRBJ2-6,-,TGTGCCAGCAGTTTGAGCATAGACTCTGGGGCCAACGTCCTGACTTTC,CASSLSIDSGANVLTF
TRBV25-1,TRBD2,16,TRBJ2-5,-,TGTGCCAGCAGTGAATTGGGCGGGAGGGCCAGAGAGACCCAGTACTTC,CASSELGGRARETQYF
TRBV28,TRBD2,14,TRBJ2-7,-,TGTGCCAGCAGTTCCCTCGGGACTAGGGACGAGCAGTACTTC,CASSSLGTRDEQYF
TRBV12-3/TRBV12-4,TRBD2,14,TRBJ2-1,once,TGTGCCAGCAGTTTCGCGGGAGCGGTCAATGAGCAGTTCTTC,CASSFAGAVNEQFF